These 6 T cell receptor beta chains were all obtained from the same sample, sequenced in a study of metastatic and nonmetastatic thyroid tumors. Before thyroid surgery, none of the patients had received any treatment. TCRdb reassembled clones from the PCR reads with MiXCR. The sample holds 9,000 to 9,500 clones, roughly 31% seen once. The sample comprised adjacent normal tissue. The receptors here all came from a female donor with papillary thyroid cancer or a benign thyroid nodule (not recorded which). Some clones in this sample may be carry-over from other donors' samples.

This clone was found a few times. The V gene is TRBV12-3 or TRBV12-4, the J gene TRBJ2-1, with 7 bases matching TRBD2. The CDR3 is made up of 15 amino acids. V lost 5 bases and J lost 4; bases outside the gene matches: 8. In nucleotides, the CDR3 is TGTGCCAGCAGTCTGATTAGCGGGTATTACAATGAGCAGTTCTTC. Protein product: CASSLISGYYNEQFF.

The J gene is TRBJ1-2, the V gene TRBV27; 8 nucleotides line up with TRBD1. The trim removed 3 bases at V and 0 bases at J, leaving 3 bases unmatched. This CDR3 has 15 amino acids. Germline-derived CDR1 and CDR2 are MNHEY and SMNVEV (reference sequence). Here the CDR3 DNA reads TGTGCCAGCAGTTTTGGGGACAGGCCTAACTATGGCTACACCTTC. Protein: CASSFGDRPNYGYTF.

In its sample, this clone ranks as large. This sequence joins TRBV28 and TRBJ1-2, with 9 nucleotides matching TRBD1. The CDR3 runs to 14 residues. J lost 8 bases, V lost 5 bases, and 9 bases had no gene match. The germline gives CDR1 MDHEN, CDR2 SYDVKM. CDR3 sequence reads: CASSVTGGTLGYTF. The CDR3, as DNA: TGTGCCAGCAGTGTGACAGGGGGAACGTTGGGCTACACCTTC.

A few counts support this clone. V gene TRBV11-2 combines with J gene TRBJ1-1; TRBD1 aligns across 7 bases. The CDR3 is 15 amino acids. The germline V gene encodes CDR1 SGHAT and CDR2 FQNNGV. J gave up 6 bases and V 1 base, and 8 bases lay outside the gene matches. The CDR3 region is CASSLAFLGGSEAFF. Here the CDR3 DNA reads TGTGCCAGCAGCTTAGCTTTCTTAGGGGGCTCTGAAGCTTTCTTT.

By its share, this clone is medium-sized (0.01 to 0.1%). This chain connects TRBV6-4 to TRBJ1-1; the D is unclear. This CDR3 is built from 13 residues. The germline V and J ends were trimmed by 4 bases and 4 bases, with 10 bases remaining between them. Germline CDR1 MRHNA, CDR2 SNTAGT. DNA of the CDR3: TGTGCCAGCAGTGCCGAAGGTCCCACTGAAGCTTTCTTT. Translating it yields CASSAEGPTEAFF.

This clone was seen only a few times. The chain recombines TRBV2 with TRBJ2-3; possibly TRBD1 for D (6 bases). Per the germline V gene, CDR1 is SNHLY and CDR2 is FYNNEI. The CDR3 spans 14 residues. V lost 6 bases to trimming and J lost 4 bases, with 14 bases between them. CDR3 amino acids: CASRDGQLADTQYF. Here the CDR3 DNA reads TGTGCCAGCAGGGACGGACAGTTGGCAGATACGCAGTATTTT.